Presented here are 25 T cell receptor beta chains from one specimen sequenced in a study of blood T cells in healthy people across ages. A sample-barcoded 5' primer and a J-beta primer mix were used in a second PCR of about 7 to 12 cycles. Each CDR3 protein is one row after TCRdb ran MiXCR on the 5' RACE reads. The sample carries just under 550,000 distinct CDR3 sequences, around 24% recorded once. These sequences were also reported in another study, on T cells of mothers and their children.

The specimen sequenced was blood. The receptor source for this set is a boy aged 5 to 17 in good health.

The V call is TRBV27, the J call TRBJ2-5; 14 positions match TRBD2. The V gene's germline CDR1 is MNHEY and CDR2 SMNVEV (reference sequence). This CDR3 region has 15 residues. The V and J ends lost 4 bases and 4 bases, in that order; junction bases with no gene match: 2. CDR3 nucleotide sequence: TGTGCCAGCAGTTCCGGGACTAGCGGGAGAGAGACCCAGTACTTC. It specifies CASSSGTSGRETQYF.

V and J are TRBV18 and TRBJ2-5; D not resolved. V was pared by 6 bases and J by 4 bases, with 9 bases between. The germline V gene encodes CDR1 KGHSH and CDR2 LQKENI. The CDR3 has 12 amino acids. CDR3: CASSPAVETQYF. CDR3 DNA: TGTGCCAGCTCCCCCGCGGTAGAGACCCAGTACTTC.

Ten or more counts support this clonotype. This chain uses TRBV20-1 with TRBJ1-2; TRBD1 matches at 9 bases. CDR3 length equals 13 residues. Germline CDR1 DFQATT, CDR2 SNEGSKA (reference sequence). V lost 6 bases and J lost 1; bases outside the gene matches: 3. This chain's CDR3 is CSAPDRGNYGYTF. Here the CDR3 DNA reads TGCAGTGCCCCGGACAGGGGTAACTATGGCTACACCTTC.

Turning to this clonotype: Because the CDR3 is missing its conserved closing phenylalanine or tryptophan, this is likely a read error. V gene TRBV7-2 combines with J gene TRBJ2-5, with 9 bases fitting TRBD2. The J call may be wrong; the DNA end is better matched by TRBJ2-7. The CDR3 is 15 residues long. The germline gives CDR1 SGHTA, CDR2 FQGNSA. The CDR3 here is CASSPGTSLSYEQYL. CDR3 bases: TGTGCCAGCAGCCCCGGGACTAGCTTATCCTACGAGCAGTACCTC.

V is TRBV5-1 and J is TRBJ1-1; D is possibly TRBD1 (6 bases). Germline assignment: CDR1 SGHRS and CDR2 YFSETQ. Deletions cut 0 bases from V and 7 bases from J, with 10 bases between. This CDR3 comprises 13 residues. The DNA for the CDR3 is TGCGCCAGCAGCTTGGTGGCAGGGGATGAAGCTTTCTTT. Its translation is CASSLVAGDEAFF. The full variable domain, in which reference TRBV5-1 and TRBJ1-1 provide the parts outside the CDR3, is KAGVTQTPRYLIKTRGQQVTLSCSPISGHRSVSWYQQTPGQGLQFLFEYFSETQRNKGNFPGRFSGRQFSNSRSEMNVSTLELGDSALYLCASSLVAGDEAFFGQGTRLTVV.

J is TRBJ1-6 and V is TRBV28, with D tentatively TRBD1 (5 bases). This CDR3 is built from 16 residues. CDR1 and CDR2 (germline): MDHEN, SYDVKM. Trimming cost V 6 bases and J 4 bases, with 16 bases left between them. The CDR3 reads CASSPGGDPYNSPLHF. Written as DNA, the CDR3 is TGTGCCAGCAGCCCTGGGGGGGATCCGTATAATTCACCCCTCCACTTT.

The CDR3 reads CASSPGSGLSSYEQYF. In nucleotides, the CDR3 is TGCGCCAGCAGCCCCGGGAGTGGGCTTAGCTCCTACGAGCAGTACTTC. The V gene is TRBV4-1, the J gene TRBJ2-5; D might be TRBD2 (6 bases). The DNA end favors TRBJ2-7, so the J call may be wrong. The CDR3 runs 16 residues. Germline V gene lookup returns CDR1 MGHRA and CDR2 YSYEKL.

The chain joins TRBV4-1 to TRBJ2-7; 7 bases align to TRBD1. TRBJ2-5 matches the DNA end more closely, so the J call is doubtful. Germline assignment: CDR1 MGHRA and CDR2 YSYEKL. This CDR3 has 16 amino acids. DNA of the CDR3: TGCGCCAGCAGCCAAGACCCGACAGGGCTTCGGGAGACCCAGTACTTC. Protein sequence: CASSQDPTGLRETQYF.

This clonotype showed up just a few times. Likely a read error: the CDR3 ends without its conserved phenylalanine or tryptophan. The J gene is TRBJ2-7, the V gene TRBV28; 10 bases align to TRBD1. After removal of 5 bases from V and 6 bases from J, the junction contained 10 bases not matched to a gene. The CDR3 covers 15 residues. CDR1 MDHEN and CDR2 SYDVKM come from the germline V gene. For the CDR3, the DNA is TGTGCCAGCAGTCCCCGGGACAGGGGAGGGGTCGAGCAGTACCTC. Its protein product is CASSPRDRGGVEQYL.

Comments on this clonotype: This may come from a read error, since a much larger clone is one base off. The chain is built from TRBV12-3 or TRBV12-4 and TRBJ2-6; D remains unclear. The CDR3 loop spans 13 amino acids. With 7 bases removed from V and 0 bases from J, the gap between germline ends came to 4 bases. The CDR3 DNA sequence: TGTGCCAGCAAACTCTCTGGGGCCAACGTCCTGACTTTC. It yields the protein CASKLSGANVLTF.

V usage is TRBV19 and J usage is TRBJ1-5, with 8 bases identical to TRBD1. Germline loops: CDR1 LNHDA, CDR2 SQIVND (reference sequence). V dropped 7 bases and J dropped 6; count of bases not matched to a gene: 14. The length of the CDR3 is 16 residues. CDR3 region: CASTEIGQGMSQPQHF. The CDR3 DNA reads TGTGCCAGTACCGAAATCGGACAGGGTATGAGTCAGCCCCAGCATTTT.

The sample holds a few counts of this clonotype. This chain uses TRBV20-1 with TRBJ2-5; tentatively, D is TRBD1 or TRBD2 (6 bases each). Germline-derived CDR1 and CDR2 are DFQATT and SNEGSKA (reference sequence). This CDR3 spans 14 amino acids. Trimming shortened V by 4 bases and J by 7 bases, and 19 bases separated the two germline ends. The CDR3 region is CSAKKEGGAGTQYF. The DNA for the CDR3 is TGCAGTGCTAAGAAGGAGGGGGGAGCGGGGACCCAGTACTTC.

The rearrangement links TRBV7-8 to TRBJ1-2; D unclear. This CDR3 is 15 amino acids long. Trimming cost V 2 bases and J 3 bases, with 13 bases left between them. The germline CDR1 and CDR2 sequences are SGHVS and FQNEAQ. The CDR3 DNA reads as TGTGCCAGCAGCTTACGAGTAGCGAGGGACTATGGCTACACCTTC. It specifies CASSLRVARDYGYTF.

V and J are TRBV6-5 and TRBJ2-1, with 10 bases matching TRBD2. CDR3 length: 17 amino acids. V gave up 0 bases and J gave up 3 bases; unmatched junction bases: 5. Germline CDR1 MNHEY, CDR2 SVGAGI. The CDR3 region has the DNA TGTGCCAGCAGTTACTCACGCGTAGCGGGAGGCTACAATGAGCAGTTCTTC. It is translated as CASSYSRVAGGYNEQFF.

This clonotype was counted only a few times. V usage is TRBV9 and J usage is TRBJ1-6, with a weak D call TRBD1 (5 bases). Germline-derived CDR1 and CDR2 are SGDLS and YYNGEE. The CDR3 spans 16 residues. The ends were cut back, 4 bases at V and 7 bases at J, with 18 bases in the middle. The CDR3 DNA follows: TGTGCCAGCAGCACGAGGGCGGGCAGGGACAATTCACCCCTCCACTTT. Its protein product is CASSTRAGRDNSPLHF.

V usage is TRBV25-1 and J usage is TRBJ2-5; D call uncertain. The J call could be wrong; TRBJ2-7 is a better fit for the DNA end. This CDR3 comprises 13 residues. Germline V CDR1 and CDR2: MGHDK, SYGVNS. Written as DNA, the CDR3 is TGTGCCAGCAGTGAATTAACCCGCTACGAGCAGTACTTC. Amino acids: CASSELTRYEQYF.

This clonotype was picked up a small number of times. J is TRBJ2-1 and V is TRBV28; D gene ambiguous. V lost 5 bases and J lost 1, with 18 bases in between. Germline lookup yields CDR1 MDHEN and CDR2 SYDVKM. The length of the CDR3 is 17 residues. The CDR3 is CASSPYRLIFSYNEQFF. Written as DNA, the CDR3 is TGTGCCAGCAGTCCCTACCGACTGATATTTTCCTACAATGAGCAGTTCTTC. Drawing the rest from reference TRBV28 and TRBJ2-1, the complete variable domain is DVKVTQSSRYLVKRTGEKVFLECVQDMDHENMFWYRQDPGLGLRLIYFSYDVKMKEKGDIPEGYSVSREKKERFSLILESASTNQTSMYLCASSPYRLIFSYNEQFFGPGTRLTVL.

The gene calls are TRBV24-1 and TRBJ1-4, with a weak D call TRBD1 (6 bases). The germline gives CDR1 KGHDR, CDR2 SFDVKD. The germline V and J ends were trimmed by 3 bases and 8 bases, with 18 bases remaining between them. This CDR3 is built from 16 residues. CDR3 bases: TGTGCCACCAGTGATCCGGGAACGGGACAAGGGGAAAAACTGTTTTTT. It yields the protein CATSDPGTGQGEKLFF.

This clonotype was found many times. V and J are TRBV5-1 and TRBJ2-6; D gene uncertain. The V gene lost 0 bases and the J gene lost 1 base, with 5 bases spanning the gap. CDR1 is SGHRS and CDR2 is YFSETQ in the germline V gene. The CDR3 length is 15 residues. The CDR3 reads CASSLGDSGANVLTF. CDR3 DNA sequence: TGCGCCAGCAGCTTGGGAGATTCTGGGGCCAACGTCCTGACTTTC.

This clonotype turned up a few times. This rearrangement joins TRBV7-2 to TRBJ1-5, with 7 bases that match TRBD1. Germline V gene lookup returns CDR1 SGHTA and CDR2 FQGNSA. With 1 base clipped from V and 1 base from J, the junction kept 13 bases outside the gene matches. This CDR3 is built from 19 residues. As DNA, the CDR3 is TGTGCCAGCAGCTTAGAATTGTACCCCGGACAGGCCAGCAATCAGCCCCAGCATTTT. It specifies CASSLELYPGQASNQPQHF.

This chain uses TRBV10-3 with TRBJ1-3; D uncertain. Per the germline V gene, CDR1 is ENHRY and CDR2 is SYGVKD. The CDR3 is 14 residues long. With 2 bases removed from V and 2 bases from J, the gap between germline ends came to 7 bases. The CDR3 nucleotides read TGTGCCATCAGTGAGATGGTGGCTGGAAACACCATATATTTT. Translation: CAISEMVAGNTIYF.

This clonotype showed up just a few times. The gene calls are TRBV24-1 and TRBJ2-1; no firm D call. The germline CDR1 and CDR2 sequences are KGHDR and SFDVKD. The CDR3 consists of 12 residues. Trimming shortened V by 6 bases and J by 6 bases, and 8 bases separated the two germline ends. The CDR3 DNA sequence: TGTGCCACCAGTAGGCACAGCAATGAGCAGTTCTTC. It specifies CATSRHSNEQFF.

The table lists this clonotype with a few counts. The gene calls are TRBV4-1 and TRBJ2-1; D possibly corresponds to TRBD2 (6 bases). The V gene's germline CDR1 is MGHRA and CDR2 YSYEKL. The V end lost 2 bases, the J end lost 7 bases, and 21 bases lay between the germline ends. The length of the CDR3 is 17 residues. The CDR3 protein is CASSQWGNSGPGNEQFF. CDR3 nucleotide sequence: TGCGCCAGCAGCCAATGGGGGAATAGCGGCCCAGGGAATGAGCAGTTCTTC.

The chain combines TRBV3-1 with TRBJ1-1, with unresolved D. CDR1 is LGHDT, CDR2 YNNKEL, per germline (reference sequence). V was shortened by 1 base and J by 4 bases, with 13 bases between the two germline ends. CDR3 length: 15 residues. The CDR3 DNA reads TGTGCCAGCAGCCAAGTGTTGAGGCGGTCCACTGAAGCTTTCTTT. Its translation: CASSQVLRRSTEAFF.

Ten or more counts support this clonotype. This chain links TRBV5-5 with TRBJ2-3; 11 bases line up with TRBD2. Trimming at V came to 4 bases and at J to 3 bases, leaving 7 bases not matched to a gene. The CDR3 extends over 16 amino acids. CDR1 SGHKS and CDR2 YYEKEE come from the germline V gene (reference sequence). The CDR3 DNA is TGTGCCAGCAGCGACACTAGCGGGAGCTCGACAGATACGCAGTATTTT. This gives the protein CASSDTSGSSTDTQYF.